A single sample gave rise to the 21 T cell receptor beta chains below, sequenced in a study of lymphopenia after photon versus proton radiotherapy. Only in-frame clones appear in the TCRdb table, and some are missing; sequencing was by immunoSEQ multiplex PCR. The sample contains more than 15,000 clones, just under 85% of which appear only once. The sequencing here drew on peripheral blood, taken from a patient treated with photon-based radiotherapy. These receptors all stem from a woman in her fifties or sixties with pancreatic cancer.

The rearrangement uses TRBV15 and TRBJ2-3; a weak D match, TRBD2 (5 bases). Trimming pared 7 bases from V and 3 bases from J, leaving 11 bases between. This CDR3 comprises 13 residues. Germline CDR1 reads LNHNV; CDR2 reads YYDKDF (reference sequence). DNA for the CDR3: TGTGCCACCAAGAGAGGAGGTACAGATACGCAGTATTTT. This codes for CATKRGGTDTQYF.

The rearrangement links TRBV5-1 to TRBJ1-5; no clear D. The CDR3 is 15 residues long. CDR1 is SGHRS, CDR2 YFSETQ, per germline. Trimming took off 4 bases at V and 1 base at J, with 12 bases between the two ends. The chain's CDR3 is CASSEIGSSNQPQHF. The CDR3 DNA reads as TGCGCCAGCAGCGAGATAGGGTCGAGCAATCAGCCCCAGCATTTT.

This chain links TRBV4-3 with TRBJ1-1; perhaps TRBD1 as D (6 bases). Germline V gene data show CDR1 as LGHNA and CDR2 as YSLEER. This CDR3 has 13 amino acids. V lost 1 base, J lost 8 bases, and 11 bases lay in between. This CDR3 reads CASSQVGGTEAFF. Written as DNA, the CDR3 is TGCGCCAGCAGCCAAGTTGGGGGCACCGAAGCTTTCTTT.

This clone was detected only once. V is TRBV5-1 and J is TRBJ2-7, with D perhaps TRBD2 (6 bases). The CDR3 covers 14 residues. Germline lookup yields CDR1 SGHRS and CDR2 YFSETQ. V dropped 3 bases and J dropped 2 bases, with 12 bases sitting between them. In nucleotides, the CDR3 is TGCGCCAGCAGCTATGGACTAAAAACCTACGAGCAGTACTTC. Translation: CASSYGLKTYEQYF.

A single count supports this clone. This chain links TRBV7-2 with TRBJ1-1; no clear D. V was trimmed by 5 bases and J by 2 bases, leaving 15 bases between them. CDR1 SGHTA and CDR2 FQGNSA come from the germline V gene. The CDR3 consists of 15 residues. As DNA, the CDR3 is TGTGCCAGCAGCCTCCACATGGGCAGCAACACTGAAGCTTTCTTT. It translates to CASSLHMGSNTEAFF.

This clone occurred once. The genes are TRBV25-1 and TRBJ2-1; D remains ambiguous. The CDR3 extends over 11 amino acids. Germline CDR1 is MGHDK and CDR2 is SYGVNS. Trimming removed 4 bases at V and 6 bases at J, with 4 bases between. CDR3 sequence: CASSVPNEQFF. In DNA, the CDR3 is TGTGCCAGCAGTGTGCCCAATGAGCAGTTCTTC.

V and J are TRBV7-2 and TRBJ2-2, with a tentative D call TRBD1 (6 bases). Trimming left V 0 bases short and J 7 bases short, with 18 bases between. CDR1 is SGHTA and CDR2 is FQGNSA in the germline V gene. This CDR3 has 17 amino acids. This CDR3 reads CASSLAVGQGMVGELFF. The CDR3 nucleotides are TGTGCCAGCAGCTTAGCGGTAGGGCAGGGGATGGTCGGGGAGCTGTTTTTT. Looking up the rest from reference TRBV7-2 and TRBJ2-2 gives the full variable domain: GAGVSQSPSNKVTEKGKDVELRCDPISGHTALYWYRQSLGQGLEFLIYFQGNSAPDKSGLPSDRFSAERTGGSVSTLTIQRTQQEDSAVYLCASSLAVGQGMVGELFFGEGSRLTVL.

This chain connects TRBV5-6 to TRBJ2-5; D perhaps matches TRBD2 (5 bases). The germline V gene has CDR1 SGHDT and CDR2 YYEEEE. V was cut by 2 bases and J by 5 bases, with 10 bases left in between. The CDR3 is made up of 13 amino acids. CDR3 region: CASSFSPGETQYF. The DNA of the CDR3 is TGTGCCAGCAGCTTCTCCCCGGGGGAGACCCAGTACTTC.

This rearrangement joins TRBV6-4 to TRBJ2-2, with 8 bases aligning to TRBD1. Per the germline V gene, CDR1 is MRHNA and CDR2 is SNTAGT. The CDR3 is 15 amino acids. The junction had 11 bases not matched to a gene; V was cut back by 10 bases and J by 4 bases. CDR3 protein: CATPTQGVTTGELFF. The CDR3 DNA is TGTGCCACTCCAACACAGGGGGTGACCACCGGGGAGCTGTTTTTT.

The chain links TRBV5-6 to TRBJ2-1, with D possibly TRBD1 on 5 matching bases. CDR3 size: 15 residues. Trimming shortened V by 0 bases and J by 5 bases, and 12 bases separated the two germline ends. Germline values: CDR1 SGHDT, CDR2 YYEEEE. CDR3 sequence: CASSLVTGKDNEQFF. Written as DNA, the CDR3 is TGTGCCAGCAGCTTGGTAACAGGAAAAGACAATGAGCAGTTCTTC.

This clone was seen only a few times. CDR3 DNA sequence: TGTGCCAGCAGAACCAGGGGTGGTCAGCCCCAGCATTTT. Encoded protein: CASRTRGGQPQHF. The chain has TRBV6-5 and TRBJ1-5; tentative D call: TRBD1 (6 bases). The V gene's germline CDR1 is MNHEY and CDR2 SVGAGI. The CDR3 consists of 13 residues. V was shortened by 6 bases and J by 6 bases, with 12 bases between the two germline ends.

V is TRBV5-4 and J is TRBJ2-1, with 7 bases lining up with TRBD2. This CDR3 contains 15 residues. Germline V lookup: CDR1 SGHNT, CDR2 YYREEE (reference sequence). J was trimmed by 6 bases and V by 0 bases; bases with no gene match: 6. CDR3 sequence (DNA): TGTGCCAGCAGCTTGGCCGCGGGAGATTCCAATGAGCAGTTCTTC. Translated: CASSLAAGDSNEQFF.

V usage is TRBV19 and J usage is TRBJ2-7; D gene uncertain. This CDR3 is built from 14 residues. V was clipped by 5 bases and J by 0 bases, with 11 bases between them. Germline lookup yields CDR1 LNHDA and CDR2 SQIVND (reference sequence). CDR3: CASSGLPSSYEQYF. In nucleotides, the CDR3 is TGTGCCAGTAGTGGGCTTCCGAGCTCCTACGAGCAGTACTTC. The variable domain in full, with the rest retrieved from reference TRBV19 and TRBJ2-7, is DGGITQSPKYLFRKEGQNVTLSCEQNLNHDAMYWYRQDPGQGLRLIYYSQIVNDFQKGDIAEGYSVSREKKESFPLTVTSAQKNPTAFYLCASSGLPSSYEQYFGPGTRLTVT.

As for this clone: The sample carries other DNA sequences with the same CDR3. This chain links TRBV19 with TRBJ2-7, with D tentatively TRBD2 (5 bases). V was trimmed by 2 bases and J by 0 bases, leaving 14 bases between them. The germline gives CDR1 LNHDA, CDR2 SQIVND (reference sequence). The CDR3 has 16 amino acids. CDR3 coding DNA: TGTGCCAGTAGTATAAGAGGCGGTGGGAGCTCCTACGAGCAGTACTTC. This gives the protein CASSIRGGGSSYEQYF.

The rearrangement links TRBV30 to TRBJ1-2; 9 bases line up with TRBD1. Germline V gene sequence: CDR1 GTSNPN, CDR2 SVGIG (reference sequence). The V and J ends lost 3 bases and 6 bases, in that order; junction bases with no gene match: 5. The CDR3 runs 13 residues. CDR3 amino acids: CAWRPDRGNGYTF. CDR3 DNA sequence: TGTGCCTGGAGACCGGACAGGGGAAATGGCTACACCTTC. Based on the CDR3 plus reference TRBV30 and TRBJ1-2, the full variable domain is SQTIHQWPATLVQPVGSPLSLECTVEGTSNPNLYWYRQAAGRGLQLLFYSVGIGQISSEVPQNLSASRPQDRQFILSSKKLLLSDSGFYLCAWRPDRGNGYTFGSGTRLTVV.

The chain couples TRBV6-7 to TRBJ2-7; 7 bases map to TRBD2. TRBV6-7 is filed as an ORF, its function uncertain. V shed 5 bases, J shed 0 bases, and the junction held 4 bases outside the gene matches. This CDR3 region has 14 residues. This CDR3 is CASSESGNSYEQYF. For the CDR3, the DNA is TGTGCCAGCAGTGAAAGCGGGAACTCCTACGAGCAGTACTTC.

V is TRBV6-6 and J is TRBJ1-1; TRBD1 is a possible D gene (6 bases). CDR3 length equals 13 residues. Looked up from germline, CDR1 is MNHNY and CDR2 is SVGAGI (reference sequence). Trimming removed 7 bases from V and 2 bases from J, with 11 bases in between. CDR3 loop: CASTRQENTEAFF. DNA of the CDR3: TGTGCCAGCACTCGACAGGAAAACACTGAAGCTTTCTTT.

The chain links TRBV9 to TRBJ1-3; D is undetermined. CDR3 size: 12 residues. Trimming cost V 5 bases and J 1 base, with 4 bases left between them. The V gene's germline CDR1 is SGDLS and CDR2 YYNGEE. The CDR3 loop reads CASRGSGNTIYF. In DNA form, the CDR3 reads TGTGCCAGCAGGGGATCTGGAAACACCATATATTTT.

J is TRBJ2-5 and V is TRBV28; 7 positions agree with TRBD2. The V gene end was trimmed by 6 bases and the J gene end by 5 bases; junction bases not matched to a gene: 9. Germline CDR1 is MDHEN and CDR2 is SYDVKM. This CDR3 contains 14 residues. In DNA, the CDR3 is TGTGCCAGCAGGAAGGGAGGGACCCGGGAGACCCAGTACTTC. Its translation is CASRKGGTRETQYF.

The chain has TRBV7-6 and TRBJ2-4; 9 bases match TRBD1. The CDR3 has 17 amino acids. Trimming at V came to 5 bases and at J to 7 bases, leaving 15 bases not matched to a gene. The germline V gene encodes CDR1 SGHVS and CDR2 FNYEAQ. CDR3 sequence: CASSPRPGTGLGNIQYF. The CDR3 DNA reads TGTGCCAGCAGCCCACGTCCCGGGACAGGGTTAGGGAACATTCAGTACTTC.

This chain joins TRBV19 and TRBJ1-2; 7 bases agree with TRBD1. Germline V gives CDR1 LNHDA, CDR2 SQIVND (reference sequence). V gave up 4 bases and J gave up 8 bases; unmatched junction bases: 10. The CDR3 covers 14 residues. CDR3 in DNA: TGTGCCAGTAGTAGCAGACAGGGTCAAGCCGGCTACACCTTC. It encodes CASSSRQGQAGYTF.